This T cell receptor (beta chain) was retrieved from a study of blood T cell repertoires in COVID-19. On the study more broadly: There were acute and convalescent COVID-19 samples, and they came from the United States, Italy and Spain. PBMCs, B-cell-depleted T cells, or T cells provided the cDNA or gDNA that made up the material.

Authors' analysis steps: Researchers report that nucleated cell counts were estimated from reference gene primer amplification. Method: immunoSEQ multiplex PCR; TCRdb's copy keeps in-frame clones and lacks some. V, J and clone size are taken as reported in that table, and D and trimming were inferred from the DNA itself. The sample has a few hundred thousand clones, around 85% seen once. Enrolled during active infection, Seattle patients were then followed longitudinally. The trim removed 0 bases at V and 2 bases at J, leaving 5 bases unmatched. CDR1 and CDR2 (germline): SGHRS, YFSETQ. CDR3 length: 16 residues.

This clonotype was sampled from a woman in her 70s with COVID-19, enrolled during active disease. Sequencing was performed on peripheral blood. The rearrangement joins TRBV5-1 to TRBJ2-1, with 7 bases fitting TRBD1. The CDR3 reads CASSLEGQLAYNEQFF. CDR3 nucleotide sequence: TGCGCCAGCAGCTTGGAGGGACAGTTAGCCTACAATGAGCAGTTCTTC.